This paragraph covers one TCR beta chain sequence. The data are from a study of blood T cell repertoires in COVID-19. At the level of the study: Spain, Italy and the United States supplied samples that represented acute and convalescent COVID-19. From T cells, B-cell-depleted T cells, or PBMCs came the material, which was cDNA or gDNA.

Trimming cost V 4 bases and J 5 bases; bases outside gene matches: 8. CDR1 and CDR2 (germline): MDHEN, SYDVKM. The CDR3 loop spans 14 amino acids. Residents of under 25 US areas, aged roughly 18 to 89 years, made up the participants. Either two negative PCRs, clearance, or symptom resolution qualified Cohort 3 donors as recovered. Assay: immunoSEQ multiplex PCR; the TCRdb copy retains only in-frame clones and omits some. This sample has about 200,000 clones, with about 80% found just once. This chain links TRBV28 with TRBJ2-7; TRBD1 aligns across 7 bases. This receptor was obtained from a man in his forties who had recovered from COVID-19. Sequenced input: PBMCs or T cells enriched from blood (not recorded which). The CDR3 region is CASSSTGAVNEQYF. The CDR3 DNA reads TGTGCCAGCAGTTCAACAGGGGCGGTAAACGAGCAGTACTTC.